The next 7 T cell receptor beta chains were all read from a single sample in a study of beta chain features in type 1 diabetes. Reverse transcribing all isolated RNA meant expressed TCRB transcripts were sequenced. Clones were read by immunoSEQ multiplex PCR, and TCRdb kept only the in-frame ones, dropping some. The table lists roughly 380,000 clones, less than 20% of them singletons. The sequencing sample was made of naive CD4+ T cells from blood. These receptors were collected from a young woman in good health.

The chain joins TRBV29-1 to TRBJ2-5; possible D gene TRBD2, 5 bases. V was clipped by 7 bases and J by 4 bases, with 13 bases between them. This CDR3 spans 12 amino acids. Per the germline V gene, CDR1 is SQVTM and CDR2 is ANQGSEA. CDR3 sequence: CSAGRITETQYF. The CDR3 region has the DNA TGCAGCGCTGGGAGAATTACAGAGACCCAGTACTTC.

This clone was counted a few times. The chain is built from TRBV30 and TRBJ2-7, with D unresolved. The V and J ends lost 4 bases and 6 bases respectively, with 10 bases between them. CDR1 is GTSNPN and CDR2 is SVGIG in the germline V gene (reference sequence). This CDR3 has 11 residues. The CDR3 coding sequence is TGTGCCTGGATCCCATTCGGCGAGCAGTACTTC. It is translated as CAWIPFGEQYF.

This clone was recorded a few times. The genes are TRBV6-1 and TRBJ1-5; TRBD1 matches at 8 bases. Germline V CDR1 and CDR2: MNHNS, SASEGT. This CDR3 is 14 amino acids long. The V segment lost 5 bases and the J segment 3 bases; nucleotides outside the gene matches: 3. The CDR3 is CASSTDRVNQPQHF. The CDR3 bases are TGTGCCAGCAGTACGGACAGGGTCAATCAGCCCCAGCATTTT.

This clone was observed a few times. The chain combines TRBV7-8 with TRBJ2-1, with D possibly matching TRBD1 (5 bases). This CDR3 region has 12 residues. Germline V lookup: CDR1 SGHVS, CDR2 FQNEAQ. V was shortened by 6 bases and J by 9 bases, with 12 bases between the two germline ends. CDR3: CASSIPRAEQFF. The CDR3, as DNA: TGTGCCAGCAGTATCCCCAGGGCTGAGCAGTTCTTC.

The table lists this clone with a few counts. CDR3 nucleotide sequence: TGCAGCGTCCCGCCCTGGGGCGGCACAGATACGCAGTATTTT. Translating it yields CSVPPWGGTDTQYF. The V call is TRBV29-1, the J call TRBJ2-3; tentative D call: TRBD1 (5 bases). This CDR3 contains 14 residues. CDR1 is SQVTM, CDR2 ANQGSEA, per germline. Between the trimmed V and J ends, which lost 6 bases and 1 base, there was a span of 14 bases.

This clone was detected only a few times. V gene TRBV25-1 combines with J gene TRBJ2-1, with 8 bases lining up with TRBD2. The CDR3 has 16 residues. Germline V gene lookup returns CDR1 MGHDK and CDR2 SYGVNS. The trim removed 3 bases at V and 1 base at J, leaving 5 bases unmatched. CDR3 coding DNA: TGTGCCAGCAGTGATACTAGCGGTCAATCCTACAATGAGCAGTTCTTC. Residues: CASSDTSGQSYNEQFF.

This clone has just one count. This rearrangement joins TRBV19 to TRBJ1-5; TRBD1 is a possible D gene (6 bases). Trimming took 5 bases from V and 2 from J, leaving 13 bases between them. CDR3 length: 15 residues. CDR1 LNHDA and CDR2 SQIVND come from the germline V gene (reference sequence). CDR3 DNA: TGTGCCAGTAGTGTACAGGGTTTTGGCAATCAGCCCCAGCATTTT. Residues: CASSVQGFGNQPQHF.